This T cell receptor beta chain is from a study of cytomegalovirus exposure and HLA in healthy donors. Notes on the study in general: When analyzed later, the rates of TCR association showed variation by HLA locus, with DRB1 the most and HLA-C the fewest.

About this clone: Its antigen is still unknown.

PCR involved 60 Vbeta and 13 Jbeta primers. As handled by the study authors: Later, 65 million to 85 million unique TCR beta chains were counted in an analysis, and about 12 million of them were shared. The method was immunoSEQ multiplex PCR; TCRdb's version includes in-frame clones alone and lacks a portion of them. D and trimming were read from the DNA, whereas the V and J calls and clone size are those reported in that table. This sample carries 150,000 to 200,000 clones, approximately 80% of them seen once, and the ten largest clones take 6.3%. This receptor was identified in a male donor in good health and CMV-seropositive. Sequencing input: PBMCs.

The CDR3: CASRGRTSGTDTQYF. The DNA for the CDR3 is TGTGCCAGCAGGGGAAGGACTAGCGGGACGGATACGCAGTATTTT. This chain joins TRBV5-4 and TRBJ2-3, with 12 nucleotides matching TRBD2. The CDR3 runs to 15 residues. Germline V lookup: CDR1 SGHNT, CDR2 YYREEE (reference sequence). Trimming at V came to 5 bases and at J to 6 bases, leaving 7 bases not matched to a gene.